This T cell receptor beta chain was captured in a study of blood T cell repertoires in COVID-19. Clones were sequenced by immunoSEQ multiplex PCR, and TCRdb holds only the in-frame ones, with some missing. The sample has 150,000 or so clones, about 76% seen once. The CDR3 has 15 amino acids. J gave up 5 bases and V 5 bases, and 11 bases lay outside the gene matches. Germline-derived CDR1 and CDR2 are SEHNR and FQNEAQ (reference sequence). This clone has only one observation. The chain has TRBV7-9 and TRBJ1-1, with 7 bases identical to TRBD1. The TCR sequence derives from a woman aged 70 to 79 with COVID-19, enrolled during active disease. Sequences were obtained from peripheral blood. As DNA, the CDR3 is TGTGCCAGCAGCCCCGTACAGGGGAAGGGTACTGAAGCTTTCTTT. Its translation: CASSPVQGKGTEAFF.